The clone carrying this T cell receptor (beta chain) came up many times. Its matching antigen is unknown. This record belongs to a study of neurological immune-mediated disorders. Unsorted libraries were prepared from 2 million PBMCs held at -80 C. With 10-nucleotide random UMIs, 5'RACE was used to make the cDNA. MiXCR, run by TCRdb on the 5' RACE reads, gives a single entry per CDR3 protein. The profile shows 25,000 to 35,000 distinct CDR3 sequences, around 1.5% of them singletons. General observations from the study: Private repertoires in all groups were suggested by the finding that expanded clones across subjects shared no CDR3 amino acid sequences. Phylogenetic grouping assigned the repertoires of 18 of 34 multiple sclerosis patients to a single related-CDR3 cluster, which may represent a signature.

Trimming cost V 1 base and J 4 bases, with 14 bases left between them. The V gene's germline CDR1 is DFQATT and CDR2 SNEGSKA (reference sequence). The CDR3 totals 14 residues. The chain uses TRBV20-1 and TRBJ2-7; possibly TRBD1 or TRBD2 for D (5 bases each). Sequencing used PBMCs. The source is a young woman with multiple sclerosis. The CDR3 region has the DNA TGCAGTGCTAGAGCCCCCCAGGGAGTGTACGAGCAGTACTTC. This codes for CSARAPQGVYEQYF.